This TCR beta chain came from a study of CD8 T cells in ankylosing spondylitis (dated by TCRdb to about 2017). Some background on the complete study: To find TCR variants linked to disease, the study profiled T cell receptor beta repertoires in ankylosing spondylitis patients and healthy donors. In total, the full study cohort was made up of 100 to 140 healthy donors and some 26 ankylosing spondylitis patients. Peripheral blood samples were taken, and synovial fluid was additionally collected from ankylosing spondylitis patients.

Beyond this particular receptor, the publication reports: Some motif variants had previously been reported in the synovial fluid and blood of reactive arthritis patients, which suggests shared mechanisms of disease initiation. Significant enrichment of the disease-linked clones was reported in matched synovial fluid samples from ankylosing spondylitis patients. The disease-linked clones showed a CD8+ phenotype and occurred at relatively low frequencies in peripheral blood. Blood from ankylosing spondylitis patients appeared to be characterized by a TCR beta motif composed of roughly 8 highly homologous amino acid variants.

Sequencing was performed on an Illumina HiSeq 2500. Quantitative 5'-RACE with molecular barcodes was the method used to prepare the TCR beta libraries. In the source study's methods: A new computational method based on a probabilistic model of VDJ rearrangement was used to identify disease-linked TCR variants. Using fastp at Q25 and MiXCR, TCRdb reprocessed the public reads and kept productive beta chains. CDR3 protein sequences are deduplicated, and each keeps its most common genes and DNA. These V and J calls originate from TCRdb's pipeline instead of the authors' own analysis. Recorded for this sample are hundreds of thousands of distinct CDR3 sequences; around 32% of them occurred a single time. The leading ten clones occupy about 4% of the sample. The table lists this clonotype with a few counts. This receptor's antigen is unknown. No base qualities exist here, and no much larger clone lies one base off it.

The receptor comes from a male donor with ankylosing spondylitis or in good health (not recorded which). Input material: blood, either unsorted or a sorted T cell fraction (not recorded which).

Here the CDR3 is given as CASSLSFAWQETQYF. The nucleotide sequence is given as TGTGCCAGCAGTTTATCATTCGCGTGGCAAGAGACCCAGTACTTC. This chain joins TRBV27 to TRBJ2-5; there is no confident call for the D gene. V and J are truncated by 0 bases and 2 bases respectively, leaving an intervening sequence of 10 bases. The CDR3 goes from the cysteine to the phenylalanine over 15 residues. The CDR3 DNA has 45 bases and is translated from base 1. Reading the germline V gene (reference sequence) gives CDR1 MNHEY and CDR2 SMNVEV.